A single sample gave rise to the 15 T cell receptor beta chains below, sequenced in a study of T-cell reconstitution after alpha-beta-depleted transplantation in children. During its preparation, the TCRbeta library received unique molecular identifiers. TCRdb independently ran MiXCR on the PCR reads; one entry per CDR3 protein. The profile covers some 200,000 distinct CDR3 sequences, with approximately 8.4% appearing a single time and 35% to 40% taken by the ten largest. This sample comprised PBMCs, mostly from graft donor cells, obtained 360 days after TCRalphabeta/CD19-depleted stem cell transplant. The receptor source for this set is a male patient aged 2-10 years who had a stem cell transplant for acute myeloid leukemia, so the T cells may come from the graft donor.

Here the CDR3 reads CSAPWGERAFF. CDR3 nucleotide sequence: TGCAGTGCCCCATGGGGGGAGAGAGCTTTCTTT. The rearrangement uses TRBV20-1 and TRBJ1-1, with a tentative D call TRBD1 (5 bases). Trimming removed 6 bases from V and 10 bases from J, with 15 bases in between. CDR3 length: 11 amino acids. CDR1 DFQATT and CDR2 SNEGSKA come from the germline V gene (reference sequence).

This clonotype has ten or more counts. The CDR3 nucleotides read TGTGCCAGCAGCTTAAGACAGGGACGGTATGGCTACACCTTC. Protein: CASSLRQGRYGYTF. The V call is TRBV7-2, the J call TRBJ1-2; 7 nucleotides match TRBD1. The CDR3 consists of 14 residues. V shed 2 bases, J shed 5 bases, and the junction held 5 bases outside the gene matches. Germline V lookup: CDR1 SGHTA, CDR2 FQGNSA.

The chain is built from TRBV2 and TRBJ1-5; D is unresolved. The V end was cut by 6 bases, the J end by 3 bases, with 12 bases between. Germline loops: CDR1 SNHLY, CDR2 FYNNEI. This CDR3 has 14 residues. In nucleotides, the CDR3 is TGTGCCAGCAGAGCTCAGGCGATCAATCAGCCCCAGCATTTT. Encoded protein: CASRAQAINQPQHF. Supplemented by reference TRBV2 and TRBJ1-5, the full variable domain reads EPEVTQTPSHQVTQMGQEVILRCVPISNHLYFYWYRQILGQKVEFLVSFYNNEISEKSEIFDDQFSVERPDGSNFTLKIRSTKLEDSAMYFCASRAQAINQPQHFGDGTRLSIL.

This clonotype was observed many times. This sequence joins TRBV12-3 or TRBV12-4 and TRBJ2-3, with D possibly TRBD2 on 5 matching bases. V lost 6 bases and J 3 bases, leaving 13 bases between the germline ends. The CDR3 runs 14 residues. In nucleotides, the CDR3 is TGTGCCAGCAGGCCAAATAGCGTTACAGATACGCAGTATTTT. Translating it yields CASRPNSVTDTQYF.

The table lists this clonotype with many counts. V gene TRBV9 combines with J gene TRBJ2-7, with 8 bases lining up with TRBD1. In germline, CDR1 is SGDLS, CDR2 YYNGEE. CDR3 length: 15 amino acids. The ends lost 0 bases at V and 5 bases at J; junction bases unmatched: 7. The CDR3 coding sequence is TGTGCCAGCAGCGTAGAGGGCAGGGGGCCGGACGAGCAGTACTTC. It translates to CASSVEGRGPDEQYF.

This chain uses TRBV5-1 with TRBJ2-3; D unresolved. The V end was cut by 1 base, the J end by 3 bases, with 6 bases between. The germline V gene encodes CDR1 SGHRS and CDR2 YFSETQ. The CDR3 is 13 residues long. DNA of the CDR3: TGCGCCAGCAGCTTGTACAAGACAGATACGCAGTATTTT. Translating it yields CASSLYKTDTQYF.

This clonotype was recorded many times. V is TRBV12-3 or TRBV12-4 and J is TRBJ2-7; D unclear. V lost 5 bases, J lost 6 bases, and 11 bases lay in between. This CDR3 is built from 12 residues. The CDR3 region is CASSPTPGEQYF. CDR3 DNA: TGTGCCAGCAGTCCAACCCCGGGCGAGCAGTACTTC.

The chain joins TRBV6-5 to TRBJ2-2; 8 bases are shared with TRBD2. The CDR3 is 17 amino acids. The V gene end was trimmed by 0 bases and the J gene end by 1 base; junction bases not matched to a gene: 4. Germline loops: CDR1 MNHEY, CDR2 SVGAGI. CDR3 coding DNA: TGTGCCAGCAGTTACTCTCTTCTAGCGGGGAACACCGGGGAGCTGTTTTTT. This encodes CASSYSLLAGNTGELFF.

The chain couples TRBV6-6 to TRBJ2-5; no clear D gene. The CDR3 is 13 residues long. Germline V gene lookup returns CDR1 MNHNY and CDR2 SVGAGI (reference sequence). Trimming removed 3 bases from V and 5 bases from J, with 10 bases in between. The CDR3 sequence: CASSYWVGETQYF. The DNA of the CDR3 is TGTGCCAGCAGTTATTGGGTGGGGGAGACCCAGTACTTC.

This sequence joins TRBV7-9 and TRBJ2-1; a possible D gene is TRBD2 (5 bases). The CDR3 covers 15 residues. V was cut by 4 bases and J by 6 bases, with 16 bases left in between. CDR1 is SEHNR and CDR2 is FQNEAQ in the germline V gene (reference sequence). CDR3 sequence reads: CASSSRGSGGNEQFF. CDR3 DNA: TGTGCCAGCAGCTCGCGTGGGAGCGGAGGCAATGAGCAGTTCTTC.

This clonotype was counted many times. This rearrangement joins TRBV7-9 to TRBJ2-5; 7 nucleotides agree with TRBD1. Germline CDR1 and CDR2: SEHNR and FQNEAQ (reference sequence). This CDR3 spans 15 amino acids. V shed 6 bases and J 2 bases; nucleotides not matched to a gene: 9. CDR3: CASSRKGQTQETQYF. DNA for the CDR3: TGTGCCAGCAGTCGTAAGGGACAGACGCAAGAGACCCAGTACTTC.

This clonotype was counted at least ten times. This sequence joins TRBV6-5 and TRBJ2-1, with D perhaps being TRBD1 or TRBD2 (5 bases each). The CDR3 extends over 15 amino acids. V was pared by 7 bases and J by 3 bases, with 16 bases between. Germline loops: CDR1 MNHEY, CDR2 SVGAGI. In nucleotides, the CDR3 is TGTGCCAGCACCGGTCGGGGCAGGAGCTACAATGAGCAGTTCTTC. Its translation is CASTGRGRSYNEQFF.

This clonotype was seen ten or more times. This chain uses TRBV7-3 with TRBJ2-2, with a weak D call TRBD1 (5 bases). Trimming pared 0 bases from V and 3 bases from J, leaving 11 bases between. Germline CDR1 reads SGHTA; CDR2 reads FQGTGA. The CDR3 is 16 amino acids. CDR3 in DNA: TGTGCCAGCAGCTTAACTCCCCAGGGCCACACCGGGGAGCTGTTTTTT. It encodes CASSLTPQGHTGELFF.

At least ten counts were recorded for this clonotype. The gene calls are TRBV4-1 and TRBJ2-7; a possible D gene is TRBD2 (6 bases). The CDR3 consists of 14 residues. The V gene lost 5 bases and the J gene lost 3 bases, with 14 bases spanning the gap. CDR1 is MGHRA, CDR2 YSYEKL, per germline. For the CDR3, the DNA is TGCGCCAGCAGCGTAAGACCCGGGGGCTACGAGCAGTACTTC. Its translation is CASSVRPGGYEQYF.

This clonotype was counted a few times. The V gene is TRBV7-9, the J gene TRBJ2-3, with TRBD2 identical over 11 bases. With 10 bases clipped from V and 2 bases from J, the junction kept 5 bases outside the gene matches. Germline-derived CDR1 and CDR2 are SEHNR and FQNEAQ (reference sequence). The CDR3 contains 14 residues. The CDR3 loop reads CAINSGGATDTQYF. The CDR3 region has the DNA TGTGCCATCAATAGCGGGGGGGCCACAGATACGCAGTATTTT.